This passage covers 25 T cell receptor beta chains from one sample sequenced in a study of blood T cells in healthy people across ages (dated by TCRdb to about 2015). Library method: 5' RACE. Instrument on record: Illumina HiSeq 2500. A second PCR of about 6 to 11 cycles was run with a J-beta primer mix and a sample-barcoded 5' primer. TCRdb trimmed the raw reads at Q25, called clones with MiXCR and kept productive beta chains. Merged by CDR3 protein, the rows form single entries marked with the most common genes and DNA. For this sample the table gives hundreds of thousands of distinct CDR3 sequences, of which approximately 67% were detected only once. The top ten clonotypes cover around a quarter of the sample. Specimen: blood. These receptors were taken from a man aged 25-40 years in good health.

This clonotype showed up just a few times. The J gene is TRBJ1-2, the V gene TRBV12-3 or TRBV12-4; perhaps TRBD1 as D (5 bases). The V gene lost 0 bases and the J gene lost 4 bases, with 9 bases spanning the gap. The CDR3 is made up of 14 amino acids. The CDR3 is CASSLAGVGYGYTF. The CDR3, as DNA: TGTGCCAGCAGTTTAGCAGGGGTGGGCTATGGCTACACCTTC.

V and J are TRBV9 and TRBJ1-6; tentatively, D is TRBD1 (5 bases). The CDR3 is 14 amino acids. V shed 4 bases and J shed 8 bases, with 13 bases lying between them. The V gene's germline CDR1 is SGDLS and CDR2 YYNGEE. DNA of the CDR3: TGTGCCAGCAGCCCTCCCGGGGGTTATTCACCCCTCCACTTT. Encoded protein: CASSPPGGYSPLHF.

This clonotype appeared once. V gene TRBV11-2 combines with J gene TRBJ1-6; 7 bases line up with TRBD1. The CDR3 length is 18 residues. The J segment lost 0 bases and the V segment lost 1 base, leaving 6 bases of the junction unmatched. Germline CDR1 and CDR2: SGHAT and FQNNGV. This chain's CDR3 is CASSLAAGGGSYNSPLHF. Written as DNA, the CDR3 is TGTGCCAGCAGCTTAGCGGCAGGGGGGGGCTCCTATAATTCACCCCTCCACTTT. Complete variable domain (other parts from reference TRBV11-2 and TRBJ1-6): EAGVAQSPRYKIIEKRQSVAFWCNPISGHATLYWYQQILGQGPKLLIQFQNNGVVDDSQLPKDRFSAERLKGVDSTLKIQPAKLEDSAVYLCASSLAAGGGSYNSPLHFGNGTRLTVT.

This chain uses TRBV29-1 with TRBJ2-7; D is perhaps TRBD2 (5 bases). Germline assignment: CDR1 SQVTM and CDR2 ANQGSEA. The CDR3 is 11 residues long. The V end lost 4 bases, the J end lost 4 bases, and 8 bases lay between the germline ends. The CDR3 DNA reads TGCAGCGTTGCTAGCCGGTACGAGCAGTACTTC. Translating it yields CSVASRYEQYF.

V and J are TRBV5-1 and TRBJ1-6, with 10 nucleotides matching TRBD1. Germline V gene lookup returns CDR1 SGHRS and CDR2 YFSETQ. This CDR3 contains 15 residues. V lost 3 bases to trimming and J lost 8 bases; unmatched junction nucleotides: 5. This CDR3 is CASSWGTGEDSPLHF. CDR3 nucleotide sequence: TGCGCCAGCAGCTGGGGGACAGGGGAGGATTCACCCCTCCACTTT.

The V gene is TRBV6-1, the J gene TRBJ2-3; 8 positions agree with TRBD2. This CDR3 region has 15 residues. Losses at the gene ends were 4 bases for V and 5 bases for J; bases not matched to a gene: 8. CDR1 and CDR2 (germline): MNHNS, SASEGT. For the CDR3, the DNA is TGTGCCAGCAGTGCGACTAGCGCAGGGGTAGATACGCAGTATTTT. Its protein is CASSATSAGVDTQYF.

This sequence joins TRBV10-3 and TRBJ2-1, with 13 bases aligning to TRBD2. Germline loops: CDR1 ENHRY, CDR2 SYGVKD. With V trimmed by 6 bases and J by 7 bases, 6 bases remained unmatched. The CDR3 covers 15 residues. CDR3 loop: CAISSLAGGPNEQFF. The DNA of the CDR3 is TGTGCCATCAGCTCACTAGCGGGGGGGCCAAATGAGCAGTTCTTC.

The chain recombines TRBV29-1 with TRBJ1-2; TRBD1 aligns across 7 bases. V dropped 6 bases and J dropped 2; count of bases not matched to a gene: 6. The CDR3 length is 13 residues. Germline-derived CDR1 and CDR2 are SQVTM and ANQGSEA. The CDR3, as DNA: TGCAGCGTGGGGACAGCTGAAAACTATGGCTACACCTTC. It yields the protein CSVGTAENYGYTF.

The gene calls are TRBV7-2 and TRBJ1-2; D possibly corresponds to TRBD1 (6 bases). The CDR3 is 15 amino acids. Per germline, CDR1 SGHTA and CDR2 FQGNSA. Trimming left V 6 bases short and J 4 bases short, with 18 bases between. The CDR3 nucleotides are TGTGCCAGCAGGGAAGGGGGAACCCGGCCCTATGGCTACACCTTC. It encodes CASREGGTRPYGYTF. Full variable domain (remainder filled in from reference TRBV7-2 and TRBJ1-2): GAGVSQSPSNKVTEKGKDVELRCDPISGHTALYWYRQSLGQGLEFLIYFQGNSAPDKSGLPSDRFSAERTGGSVSTLTIQRTQQEDSAVYLCASREGGTRPYGYTFGSGTRLTVV.

CDR3 nucleotide sequence: TGCAGTGCTAGAGATTTAATAGGGGATCTCACGCGGACTGAAGCTTTCTTT. Translating gives CSARDLIGDLTRTEAFF. The rearrangement uses TRBV20-1 and TRBJ1-1, with D possibly being TRBD1 (5 bases). Trimming removed 0 bases at V and 5 bases at J, with 22 bases between. The CDR3 extends over 17 amino acids. Germline V lookup: CDR1 DFQATT, CDR2 SNEGSKA (reference sequence).

This chain joins TRBV14 and TRBJ2-4; D is perhaps TRBD1 (7 bases). Near its end, the DNA agrees better with TRBJ2-7, so the J call may be wrong. The germline V gene encodes CDR1 SGHDN and CDR2 FVKESK. This CDR3 is 14 amino acids long. The CDR3 nucleotides read TGTGCCAGCAGGACTGCATCAGGGGGGCACGAGCAGTACTTC. It specifies CASRTASGGHEQYF.

The chain has TRBV4-3 and TRBJ2-5; D may match TRBD1 or TRBD2 (6 bases each). V shed 2 bases and J shed 5 bases, with 21 bases lying between them. Germline assignment: CDR1 LGHNA and CDR2 YSLEER. CDR3 length: 17 amino acids. This CDR3 reads CASSQRGIGTGRETQYF. In DNA, the CDR3 is TGCGCCAGCAGCCAAAGAGGAATCGGAACAGGGAGGGAGACCCAGTACTTC.

In regard to this clonotype: Sequence at one end of the junction differs from germline and may be a read error. The genes are TRBV5-1 and TRBJ1-2, with D perhaps matching TRBD1 (5 bases). Germline V gene sequence: CDR1 SGHRS, CDR2 YFSETQ. There are 15 residues in the CDR3. The chain's CDR3 is CASSRDDQGYYGYTF. In nucleotides, the CDR3 is TGTGCCAGCAGCAGGGACGATCAGGGTTACTATGGCTACACCTTC.

This clonotype was counted between two and nine times. CDR3 sequence reads: CASRTGTGSYGYTF. CDR3 sequence (DNA): TGTGCCAGCAGGACCGGGACCGGGTCCTATGGCTACACCTTC. The chain uses TRBV6-6 and TRBJ1-2; TRBD1 is a possible D gene (5 bases). The CDR3 sequence is 14 residues long. Germline loops: CDR1 MNHNY, CDR2 SVGAGI (reference sequence). V dropped 6 bases and J dropped 4 bases, with 15 bases sitting between them.

The chain is built from TRBV9 and TRBJ2-3, with 9 bases matching TRBD2. The CDR3 is made up of 16 amino acids. V was clipped by 4 bases and J by 2 bases; unmatched bases: 8. Germline V gene lookup returns CDR1 SGDLS and CDR2 YYNGEE. The CDR3 sequence is CASSLSGGEATDTQYF. The CDR3 DNA reads as TGTGCCAGCAGCCTTAGCGGGGGAGAAGCCACAGATACGCAGTATTTT.

The V and J genes are TRBV6-2 or TRBV6-3 and TRBJ1-5, with D possibly matching TRBD1 (5 bases). The CDR3 totals 15 residues. Germline V gene sequence: CDR1 MNHEY, CDR2 SVGEGT. Trimming stripped 5 bases from V and 6 bases from J, with 17 bases between. The CDR3: CASSIGTSGGQPQHF. The DNA for the CDR3 is TGTGCCAGCAGTATAGGGACCTCCGGAGGTCAGCCCCAGCATTTT.

The gene calls are TRBV14 and TRBJ2-5; D gene unclear. Germline loops: CDR1 SGHDN, CDR2 FVKESK. CDR3 length: 15 residues. V dropped 4 bases and J dropped 1 base, with 13 bases sitting between them. The CDR3 is CASSPSAAFQETQYF. CDR3 DNA: TGTGCCAGCAGCCCGTCCGCGGCTTTCCAAGAGACCCAGTACTTC. Variable domain in full (rest from reference TRBV14 and TRBJ2-5): EAGVTQFPSHSVIEKGQTVTLRCDPISGHDNLYWYRRVMGKEIKFLLHFVKESKQDESGMPNNRFLAERTGGTYSTLKVQPAELEDSGVYFCASSPSAAFQETQYFGPGTRLLVL.

This clonotype was counted ten times or more. The CDR3 loop is CASVLQGARGYTF. The CDR3 nucleotides are TGTGCCAGCGTCCTCCAGGGGGCGCGGGGCTACACCTTC. J is TRBJ1-2 and V is TRBV12-3 or TRBV12-4; TRBD1 aligns across 8 bases. V was clipped by 8 bases and J by 8 bases; unmatched bases: 10. The CDR3 runs to 13 residues.

This chain joins TRBV6-6 and TRBJ2-5; weak D call: TRBD1 (6 bases). Germline V gene sequence: CDR1 MNHNY, CDR2 SVGAGI (reference sequence). The CDR3 consists of 16 residues. The V and J ends lost 6 bases and 0 bases respectively, with 17 bases between them. The CDR3 sequence is CASSLVQGLYQETQYF. Written as DNA, the CDR3 is TGTGCCAGCAGCCTCGTTCAGGGGTTATACCAAGAGACCCAGTACTTC.

This clonotype was seen at least ten times. The chain uses TRBV29-1 and TRBJ2-1, with D tentatively TRBD1 or TRBD2 (5 bases each). This CDR3 is built from 14 residues. Trimming removed 5 bases from V and 7 bases from J, with 18 bases in between. CDR1 is SQVTM, CDR2 ANQGSEA, per germline. CDR3 coding DNA: TGCAGCGTTTCCCGGGACCCCAGTATGAATGAGCAGTTCTTC. Its protein is CSVSRDPSMNEQFF.

This clonotype turned up a few times. The rearrangement uses TRBV20-1 and TRBJ2-1; no clear D gene. V was clipped by 6 bases and J by 9 bases, with 24 bases between them. Germline-derived CDR1 and CDR2 are DFQATT and SNEGSKA (reference sequence). The length of the CDR3 is 15 residues. In DNA form, the CDR3 reads TGCAGTGCGAGCACGGGTAGAGCCACTCGGAGTGAGCAGTTCTTC. This encodes CSASTGRATRSEQFF.

The chain links TRBV7-6 to TRBJ2-5, with 8 positions matching TRBD1. This CDR3 is built from 15 residues. Germline lookup yields CDR1 SGHVS and CDR2 FNYEAQ. Trimming took 4 bases from V and 2 from J; bases not matched to a gene: 6. CDR3 nucleotides: TGTGCCAGCAGCTGCCAGGGGGCCCGTCAAGAGACCCAGTACTTC. Its protein product is CASSCQGARQETQYF.

The J gene is TRBJ2-7, the V gene TRBV9; the match to TRBD1 covers 9 bases. The ends lost 4 bases at V and 3 bases at J; junction bases unmatched: 8. CDR1 is SGDLS, CDR2 YYNGEE, per germline. The CDR3 sequence is 15 residues long. CDR3 region: CASSPLTGGNYEQYF. CDR3 nucleotide sequence: TGTGCCAGCAGCCCCTTGACAGGGGGAAACTACGAGCAGTACTTC. The whole variable domain, remainder taken from reference TRBV9 and TRBJ2-7, is DSGVTQTPKHLITATGQRVTLRCSPRSGDLSVYWYQQSLDQGLQFLIQYYNGEERAKGNILERFSAQQFPDLHSELNLSSLELGDSALYFCASSPLTGGNYEQYFGPGTRLTVT.

The genes are TRBV6-6 and TRBJ2-5; D possibly uses TRBD1 or TRBD2 (5 bases each). Per germline, CDR1 MNHNY and CDR2 SVGAGI (reference sequence). CDR3 length: 16 residues. V was shortened by 2 bases and J by 11 bases, with 24 bases between the two germline ends. The DNA for the CDR3 is TGTGCCAGCAGTTACGTGCCGGGGCGTTCCTACAATGAGCAGTACTTC. It is translated as CASSYVPGRSYNEQYF.

The chain joins TRBV20-1 to TRBJ2-3; TRBD2 might be the D (6 bases). CDR3 length: 15 amino acids. CDR1 is DFQATT and CDR2 is SNEGSKA in the germline V gene (reference sequence). Trimming shortened V by 0 bases and J by 6 bases, and 16 bases separated the two germline ends. The CDR3 sequence is CSARDPAGRSDTQYF. CDR3 DNA: TGCAGTGCTAGAGATCCAGCGGGTCGTTCTGATACGCAGTATTTT.